Below are 9 T cell receptor beta chains sequenced from a single sample in a study of blood T cell repertoires in COVID-19. Only in-frame clones appear in the TCRdb table, and some are missing; sequencing was by immunoSEQ multiplex PCR. This table holds some 130,000 clones, 88% found once. Sequenced input: peripheral blood. These receptors all come from a man between 50 and 59 years old with acute or convalescent COVID-19.

The gene calls are TRBV9 and TRBJ1-3; 8 bases align to TRBD1. V gave up 5 bases and J gave up 4 bases; unmatched junction bases: 8. The CDR3 is 15 residues long. Germline lookup yields CDR1 SGDLS and CDR2 YYNGEE. CDR3 in DNA: TGTGCCAGCAGTGACAGGGGAGAGGGAGGAAACACCATATATTTT. This sequence encodes CASSDRGEGGNTIYF.

J is TRBJ1-1 and V is TRBV3-1 (or the pseudogene TRBV3-2); D perhaps matches TRBD1 (6 bases). The CDR3 runs to 16 residues. Trimming removed 1 base from V and 5 bases from J, with 17 bases in between. Germline V gene data show CDR1 as LGHDT and CDR2 as YNNKEL (reference sequence). CDR3 region: CASSQGFPRGKTEAFF. In DNA form, the CDR3 reads TGTGCCAGCAGCCAAGGTTTTCCCAGGGGTAAAACTGAAGCTTTCTTT.

The count of this clone is one. V and J are TRBV29-1 and TRBJ1-1, with D hard to call. Trimming shortened V by 6 bases and J by 0 bases, and 8 bases separated the two germline ends. Germline values: CDR1 SQVTM, CDR2 ANQGSEA. The CDR3 loop spans 12 amino acids. The CDR3 region is CSVSSLNTEAFF. The DNA for the CDR3 is TGCAGCGTGTCGTCTCTGAACACTGAAGCTTTCTTT. Using reference TRBV29-1 and TRBJ1-1 for the parts outside the CDR3, the full variable domain is SAVISQKPSRDICQRGTSLTIQCQVDSQVTMMFWYRQQPGQSLTLIATANQGSEATYESGFVIDKFPISRPNLTFSTLTVSNMSPEDSSIYLCSVSSLNTEAFFGQGTRLTVV.

J is TRBJ2-3 and V is TRBV7-2; D is ambiguous. The germline gives CDR1 SGHTA, CDR2 FQGNSA. V lost 1 base to trimming and J lost 2 bases, with 7 bases between them. The CDR3 length is 14 residues. CDR3 loop: CASSLVFLTDTQYF. For the CDR3, the DNA is TGTGCCAGCAGCTTAGTATTCCTCACAGATACGCAGTATTTT.

CDR3 region: CASSLGAGTDYEQYF. The CDR3 coding sequence is TGTGCCAGCAGCTTAGGGGCCGGGACAGACTACGAGCAGTACTTC. The chain joins TRBV7-9 to TRBJ2-7, with TRBD1 identical over 7 bases. V trimming: 1 base; J trimming: 3 bases; junction bases outside the gene matches: 6. The CDR3 is 15 residues long. Germline V gene sequence: CDR1 SEHNR, CDR2 FQNEAQ (reference sequence).

This rearrangement joins TRBV19 to TRBJ1-5, with TRBD1 matching 7 bases. The junction had 13 bases not matched to a gene; V was cut back by 8 bases and J by 6 bases. The CDR3 is 15 amino acids. The V gene's germline CDR1 is LNHDA and CDR2 SQIVND (reference sequence). The CDR3 region is CASWDSLGTRQPQHF. CDR3 DNA sequence: TGTGCCAGTTGGGACAGCTTGGGGACCCGTCAGCCCCAGCATTTT. The entire variable domain, with the rest obtained from reference TRBV19 and TRBJ1-5, is as follows: DGGITQSPKYLFRKEGQNVTLSCEQNLNHDAMYWYRQDPGQGLRLIYYSQIVNDFQKGDIAEGYSVSREKKESFPLTVTSAQKNPTAFYLCASWDSLGTRQPQHFGDGTRLSIL.

The chain is built from TRBV7-2 and TRBJ1-2, with 10 bases matching TRBD1. The CDR3 totals 13 residues. Germline CDR1 reads SGHTA; CDR2 reads FQGNSA. The J segment lost 8 bases and the V segment lost 5 bases, leaving 5 bases of the junction unmatched. The CDR3 spells CASSIGQGEGYTF. CDR3 bases: TGTGCCAGCAGCATAGGACAGGGGGAGGGCTACACCTTC.

The V gene is TRBV19, the J gene TRBJ1-1, with a weak D call TRBD1 (6 bases). This CDR3 has 15 residues. Germline V gives CDR1 LNHDA, CDR2 SQIVND (reference sequence). V dropped 5 bases and J dropped 4 bases, with 17 bases sitting between them. The CDR3 protein is CASSFRQAGFTEAFF. DNA of the CDR3: TGTGCCAGTAGTTTTAGACAGGCCGGGTTCACTGAAGCTTTCTTT.

This chain uses TRBV10-3 with TRBJ1-1; D is possibly TRBD1 (5 bases). V dropped 6 bases and J dropped 2 bases, with 13 bases sitting between them. This CDR3 region has 14 residues. Germline V CDR1 and CDR2: ENHRY, SYGVKD. CDR3 amino acids: CAIRGTSQNTEAFF. CDR3 DNA sequence: TGTGCCATCAGGGGGACTTCCCAAAACACTGAAGCTTTCTTT.